Given below is one TCR beta chain in context. The data belong to a study of T cell changes during pregnancy in multiple sclerosis. Clones were sequenced by immunoSEQ multiplex PCR, and TCRdb holds only the in-frame ones, with some missing. Of some 31,000 clones listed, around 89% were seen once; the top ten hold 6.9%. This TCR was recovered from a female donor with multiple sclerosis, enrolled in a pregnancy study. Here the sequenced sample was CD8+ T cells from peripheral blood mononuclear cells, taken in the second trimester of pregnancy.

CDR3 in amino acids: CASSRGQAPYEQYF. The CDR3 region has the DNA TGTGCCAGCAGCCGAGGACAGGCCCCCTACGAGCAGTACTTC. The V and J genes are TRBV7-9 and TRBJ2-7; TRBD1 matches 7 bases. The CDR3 has 14 residues. Germline V gene lookup returns CDR1 SEHNR and CDR2 FQNEAQ (reference sequence). Unmatched junction bases numbered 6, after V lost 5 bases and J lost 2 bases.